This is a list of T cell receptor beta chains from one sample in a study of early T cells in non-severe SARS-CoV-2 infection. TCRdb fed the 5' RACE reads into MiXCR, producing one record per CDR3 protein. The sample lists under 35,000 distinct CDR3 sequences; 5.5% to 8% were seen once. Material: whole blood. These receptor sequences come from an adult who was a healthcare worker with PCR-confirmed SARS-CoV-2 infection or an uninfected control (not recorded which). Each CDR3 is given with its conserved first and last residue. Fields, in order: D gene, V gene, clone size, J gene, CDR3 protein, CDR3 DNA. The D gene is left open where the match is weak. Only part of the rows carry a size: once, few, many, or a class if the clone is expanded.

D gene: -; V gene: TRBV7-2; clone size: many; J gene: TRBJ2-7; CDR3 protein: CASSLAFQAYEQYF; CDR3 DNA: TGTGCCAGCAGCTTAGCGTTCCAAGCCTACGAGCAGTACTTC
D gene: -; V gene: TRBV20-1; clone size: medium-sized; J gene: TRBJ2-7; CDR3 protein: CSARDFLLGSSYEQYF; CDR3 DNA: TGCAGTGCTAGAGATTTCCTACTGGGGAGCTCCTACGAGCAGTACTTC
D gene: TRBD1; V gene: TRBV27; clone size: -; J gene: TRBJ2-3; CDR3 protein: CASNRGTGGADTQYF; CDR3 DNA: TGTGCCAGCAACAGAGGGACAGGGGGTGCAGATACGCAGTATTTT
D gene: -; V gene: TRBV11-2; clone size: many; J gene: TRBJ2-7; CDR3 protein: CASSPLSSSYEQYF; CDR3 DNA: TGTGCCAGCAGCCCCCTCTCCAGCTCCTACGAGCAGTACTTC
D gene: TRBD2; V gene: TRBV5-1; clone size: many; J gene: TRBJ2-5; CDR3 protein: CASSSLSGGGYETQYF; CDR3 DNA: TGCGCCAGCAGCTCTCTCAGCGGCGGGGGTTACGAGACCCAGTACTTC
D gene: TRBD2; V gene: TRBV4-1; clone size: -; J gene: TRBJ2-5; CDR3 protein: CASSQEFPSGTAETQYF; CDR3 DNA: TGCGCCAGCAGCCAAGAGTTTCCTAGCGGGACCGCAGAGACCCAGTACTTC
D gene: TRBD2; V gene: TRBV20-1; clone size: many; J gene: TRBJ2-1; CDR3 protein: CSARTSGSSYNEQFF; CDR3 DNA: TGCAGTGCTAGAACTAGCGGGAGTTCCTACAATGAGCAGTTCTTC
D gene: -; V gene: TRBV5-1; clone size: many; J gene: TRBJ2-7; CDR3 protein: CASSLAPINAGGLNSYEQYF; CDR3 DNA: TGCGCCAGCAGCTTGGCGCCGATTAATGCGGGCGGACTTAACTCCTACGAGCAGTACTTC
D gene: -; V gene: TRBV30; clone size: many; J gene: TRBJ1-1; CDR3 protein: CACRDGRIGAFF; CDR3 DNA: TGTGCCTGCAGGGACGGACGCATTGGAGCTTTCTTT
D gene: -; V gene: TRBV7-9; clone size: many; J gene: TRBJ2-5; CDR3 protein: CATRAQGPQETQYF; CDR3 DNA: TGTGCCACCAGGGCCCAGGGCCCCCAAGAGACCCAGTACTTC
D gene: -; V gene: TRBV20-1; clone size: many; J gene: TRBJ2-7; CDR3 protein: CSARLVYEQYF; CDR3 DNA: TGCAGTGCTAGACTAGTCTACGAGCAGTACTTC
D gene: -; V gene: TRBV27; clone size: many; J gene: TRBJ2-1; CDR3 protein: CASSLELRPFDEQFF; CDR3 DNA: TGTGCCAGCAGTCTTGAACTACGACCTTTTGATGAGCAGTTCTTC
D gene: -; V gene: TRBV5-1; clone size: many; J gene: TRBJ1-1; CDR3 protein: CASSLKGETEAFF; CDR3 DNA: TGCGCCAGCAGCTTGAAGGGTGAGACTGAAGCTTTCTTT
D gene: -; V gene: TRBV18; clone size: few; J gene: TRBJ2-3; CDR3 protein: CASSRILGDPDTQYF; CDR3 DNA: TGTGCCAGCTCACGGATTTTGGGAGATCCAGATACGCAGTATTTT
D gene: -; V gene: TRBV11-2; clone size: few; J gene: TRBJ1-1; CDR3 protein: CASSLVRSTAEAFF; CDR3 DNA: TGTGCCAGCAGCTTAGTGAGGAGTACAGCCGAAGCTTTCTTT
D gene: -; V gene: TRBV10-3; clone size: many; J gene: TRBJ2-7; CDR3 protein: CASGSPAGGYF; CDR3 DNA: TGTGCCTCCGGCTCGCCGGCAGGCGGGTACTTC
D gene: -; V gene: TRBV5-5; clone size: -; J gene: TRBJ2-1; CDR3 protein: CASSLAGGRLGYNEQFF; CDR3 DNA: TGTGCCAGCAGCTTGGCCGGCGGGCGGCTAGGTTACAATGAGCAGTTCTTC
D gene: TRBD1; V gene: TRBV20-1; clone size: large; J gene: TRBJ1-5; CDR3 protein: CSAGTGESQPQHF; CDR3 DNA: TGCAGTGCTGGGACAGGGGAGAGTCAGCCCCAGCATTTT
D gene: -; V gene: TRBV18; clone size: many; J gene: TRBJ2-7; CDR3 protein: CASSRPGQSSYEQYF; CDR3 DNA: TGTGCCAGCTCGCGCCCGGGACAAAGCTCCTACGAGCAGTACTTC
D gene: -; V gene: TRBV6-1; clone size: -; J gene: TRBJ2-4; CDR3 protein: CASSDMVFKNIQYF; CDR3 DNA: TGTGCCAGCAGTGACATGGTTTTCAAAAACATTCAGTACTTC
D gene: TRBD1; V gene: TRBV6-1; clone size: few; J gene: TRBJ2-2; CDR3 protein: CASRGRWGTVNTGELFF; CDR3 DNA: TGTGCCAGCAGGGGAAGGTGGGGGACAGTGAACACCGGGGAGCTGTTTTTT
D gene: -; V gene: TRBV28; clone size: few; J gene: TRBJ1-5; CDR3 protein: CASSLVPGYSNQPQHF; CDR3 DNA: TGTGCCAGCAGTCTTGTCCCAGGTTATAGCAATCAGCCCCAGCATTTT
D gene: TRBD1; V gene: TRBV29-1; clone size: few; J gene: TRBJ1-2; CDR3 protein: CSVELEDRGYGYTF; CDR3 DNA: TGCAGCGTTGAACTTGAGGACAGGGGCTATGGCTACACCTTC
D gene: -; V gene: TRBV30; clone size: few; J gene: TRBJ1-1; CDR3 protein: CAWSLLGELEAFF; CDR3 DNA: TGTGCCTGGAGTCTCTTAGGTGAGCTGGAAGCTTTCTTT
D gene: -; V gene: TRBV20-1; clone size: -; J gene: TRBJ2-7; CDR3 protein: CSARDGSGPYEQYF; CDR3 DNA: TGCAGTGCTAGAGATGGTTCCGGGCCCTACGAGCAGTACTTC
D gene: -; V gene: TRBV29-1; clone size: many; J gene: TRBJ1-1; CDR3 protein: CSVERTENTEAFF; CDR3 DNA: TGCAGCGTTGAGAGGACAGAGAACACTGAAGCTTTCTTT
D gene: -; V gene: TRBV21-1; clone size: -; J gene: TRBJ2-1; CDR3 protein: CASRHSGRAHNEQFF; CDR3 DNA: TGTGCCAGCAGGCACAGCGGGAGGGCCCACAATGAGCAGTTCTTC
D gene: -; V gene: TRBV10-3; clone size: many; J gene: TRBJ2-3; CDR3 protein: CAITRDGSTDTQYF; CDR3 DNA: TGTGCCATCACCCGAGACGGAAGCACAGATACGCAGTATTTT
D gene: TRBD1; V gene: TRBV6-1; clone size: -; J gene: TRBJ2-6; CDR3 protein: CASGTGGSGANVLTF; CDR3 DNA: TGTGCCAGCGGGACAGGGGGCTCTGGGGCCAACGTCCTGACTTTC
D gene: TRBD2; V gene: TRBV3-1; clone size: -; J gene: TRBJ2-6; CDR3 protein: CASSQKTWEGTSGANVLTF; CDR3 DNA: TGTGCCAGCAGCCAGAAGACATGGGAGGGGACCTCTGGGGCCAACGTCCTGACTTTC
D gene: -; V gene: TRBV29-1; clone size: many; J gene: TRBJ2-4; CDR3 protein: CSVESAKGDIQYF; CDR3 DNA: TGCAGCGTTGAATCGGCGAAAGGGGACATTCAGTACTTC
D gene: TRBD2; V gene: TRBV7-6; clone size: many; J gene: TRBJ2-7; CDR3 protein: CASSLLSAGGPHEQYF; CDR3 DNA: TGTGCCAGCAGCCTACTCTCGGCGGGAGGGCCTCACGAGCAGTACTTC
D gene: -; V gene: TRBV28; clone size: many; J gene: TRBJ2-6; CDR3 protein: CASSFGPRSGANVLTF; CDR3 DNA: TGTGCCAGCAGTTTCGGGCCGCGCTCTGGGGCCAACGTCCTGACTTTC
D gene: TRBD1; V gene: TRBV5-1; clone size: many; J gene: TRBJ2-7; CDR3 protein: CASNIGTGYEQYF; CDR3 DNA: TGCGCCAGCAACATAGGGACAGGCTACGAGCAGTACTTC
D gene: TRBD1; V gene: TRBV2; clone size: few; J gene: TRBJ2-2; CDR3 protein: CASGQGSTGELFF; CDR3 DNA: TGTGCCAGCGGACAGGGATCCACCGGGGAGCTGTTTTTT
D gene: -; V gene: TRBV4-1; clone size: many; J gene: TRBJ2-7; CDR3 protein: CASSPTNPSYEQYF; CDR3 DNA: TGCGCCAGCAGCCCAACGAATCCGTCCTACGAGCAGTACTTC
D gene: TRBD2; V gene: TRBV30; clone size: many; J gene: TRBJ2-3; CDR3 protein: CAWSVPSGRADTQYF; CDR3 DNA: TGTGCCTGGAGTGTACCGAGCGGGAGGGCAGATACGCAGTATTTT
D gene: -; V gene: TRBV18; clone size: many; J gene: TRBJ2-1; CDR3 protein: CASSPGSDNEQFF; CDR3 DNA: TGTGCCAGCTCACCAGGGAGCGACAATGAGCAGTTCTTC
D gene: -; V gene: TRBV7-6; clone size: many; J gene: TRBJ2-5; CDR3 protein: CASSLAGQDQETQYF; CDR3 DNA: TGTGCCAGCAGCTTAGCAGGGCAGGACCAAGAGACCCAGTACTTC
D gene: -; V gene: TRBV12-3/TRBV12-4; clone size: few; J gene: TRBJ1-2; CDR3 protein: CASSTRGVNYGYTF; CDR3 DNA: TGTGCCAGCAGTACCCGTGGGGTGAACTATGGCTACACCTTC
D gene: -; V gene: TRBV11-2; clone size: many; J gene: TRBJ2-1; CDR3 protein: CASSLDASTYNEQFF; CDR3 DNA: TGTGCCAGCAGCTTAGACGCGAGCACCTACAATGAGCAGTTCTTC
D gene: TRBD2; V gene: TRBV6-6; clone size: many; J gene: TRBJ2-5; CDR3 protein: CASSHLAGGSGTQYF; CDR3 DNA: TGTGCCAGCAGTCACTTAGCGGGAGGATCTGGGACCCAGTACTTC
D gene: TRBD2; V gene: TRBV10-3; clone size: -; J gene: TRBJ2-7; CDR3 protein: CAMKPAGGVYEQYF; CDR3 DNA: TGTGCCATGAAACCAGCGGGAGGAGTTTACGAGCAGTACTTC
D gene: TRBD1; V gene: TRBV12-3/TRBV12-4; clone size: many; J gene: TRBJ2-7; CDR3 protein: CASSLATGVEQYF; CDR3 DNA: TGTGCCAGCAGTTTAGCTACAGGGGTCGAGCAGTACTTC
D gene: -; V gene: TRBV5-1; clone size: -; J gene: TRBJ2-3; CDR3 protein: CASSQGTQTDTQYF; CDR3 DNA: TGCGCCAGTTCACAGGGAACTCAAACAGATACGCAGTATTTT
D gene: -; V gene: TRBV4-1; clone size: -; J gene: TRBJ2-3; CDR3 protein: CASSQVLDTQYF; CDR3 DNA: TGCGCCAGCAGCCAAGTACTAGATACGCAGTATTTT
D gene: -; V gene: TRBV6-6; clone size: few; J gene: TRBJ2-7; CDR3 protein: CASIETELHYEQYF; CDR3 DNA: TGTGCCAGCATCGAGACTGAACTCCACTACGAGCAGTACTTC
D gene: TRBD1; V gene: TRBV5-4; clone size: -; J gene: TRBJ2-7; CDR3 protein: CASSLPRQGVYEQYF; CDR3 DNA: TGTGCCAGCAGCCTCCCCCGACAGGGGGTCTACGAGCAGTACTTC
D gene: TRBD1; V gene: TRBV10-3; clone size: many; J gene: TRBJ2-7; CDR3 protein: CATAPLVGTGKTNEQYF; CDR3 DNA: TGTGCCACGGCCCCACTCGTAGGGACAGGGAAAACGAACGAGCAGTACTTC
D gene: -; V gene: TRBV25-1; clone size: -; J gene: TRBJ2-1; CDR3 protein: CASSALGWTNEQFF; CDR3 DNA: TGTGCCAGCAGTGCCTTAGGATGGACGAATGAGCAGTTCTTC
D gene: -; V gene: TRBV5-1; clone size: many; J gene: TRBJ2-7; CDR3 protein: CASSGRESSYEQYF; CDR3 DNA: TGCGCCAGCAGCGGCAGGGAAAGCTCCTACGAGCAGTACTTC
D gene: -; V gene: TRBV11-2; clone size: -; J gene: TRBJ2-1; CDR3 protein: CASSQGTHKFF; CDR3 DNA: TGTGCCAGCAGCCAGGGGACTCATAAGTTCTTC
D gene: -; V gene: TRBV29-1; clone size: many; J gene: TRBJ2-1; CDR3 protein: CSVLWLALEQFF; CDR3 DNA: TGCAGCGTTTTATGGCTTGCTCTGGAGCAGTTCTTC
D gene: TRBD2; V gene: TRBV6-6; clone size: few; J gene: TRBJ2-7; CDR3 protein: CASSYVTSDYTYEQYF; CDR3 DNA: TGTGCCAGCAGTTACGTGACTAGCGACTACACCTACGAGCAGTACTTC
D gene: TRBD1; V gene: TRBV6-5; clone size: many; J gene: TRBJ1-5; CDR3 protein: CASSVTGLSNQPQHF; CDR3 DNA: TGTGCCAGCAGTGTGACAGGGCTTAGCAATCAGCCCCAGCATTTT
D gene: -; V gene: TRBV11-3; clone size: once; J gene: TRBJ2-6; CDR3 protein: CASSQGQGHSGANILTF; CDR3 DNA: TGTGCCAGCAGCCAGGGGCAGGGCCACTCTGGGGCCAACATCCTGACTTTC
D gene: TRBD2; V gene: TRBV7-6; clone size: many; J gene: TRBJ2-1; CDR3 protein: CASSPPGTSGREFPYNEQFF; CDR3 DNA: TGTGCCAGCAGTCCTCCCGGGACTAGCGGGAGAGAATTTCCCTACAATGAGCAGTTCTTC